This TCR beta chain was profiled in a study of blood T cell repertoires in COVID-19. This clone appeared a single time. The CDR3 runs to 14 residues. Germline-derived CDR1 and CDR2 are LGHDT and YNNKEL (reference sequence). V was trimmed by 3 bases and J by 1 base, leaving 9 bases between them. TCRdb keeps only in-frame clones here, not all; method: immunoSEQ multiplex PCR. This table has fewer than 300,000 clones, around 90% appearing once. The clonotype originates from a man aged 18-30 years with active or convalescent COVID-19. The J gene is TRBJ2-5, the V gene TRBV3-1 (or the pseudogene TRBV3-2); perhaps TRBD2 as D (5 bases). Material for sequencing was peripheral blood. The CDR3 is CASSQSSSQETQYF. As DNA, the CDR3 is TGTGCCAGCAGCCAGTCTAGCTCCCAAGAGACCCAGTACTTC.